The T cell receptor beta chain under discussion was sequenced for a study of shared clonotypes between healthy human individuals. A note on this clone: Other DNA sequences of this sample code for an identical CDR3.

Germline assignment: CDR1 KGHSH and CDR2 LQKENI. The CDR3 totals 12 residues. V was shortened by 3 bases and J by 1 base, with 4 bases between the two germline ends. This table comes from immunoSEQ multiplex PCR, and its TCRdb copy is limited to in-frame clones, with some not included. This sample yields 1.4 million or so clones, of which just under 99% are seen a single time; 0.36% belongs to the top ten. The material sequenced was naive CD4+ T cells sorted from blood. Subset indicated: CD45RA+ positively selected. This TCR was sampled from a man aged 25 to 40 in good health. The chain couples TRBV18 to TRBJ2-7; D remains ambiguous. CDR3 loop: CASSPLSYEQYF. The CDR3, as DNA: TGTGCCAGCTCACCTTTGTCCTACGAGCAGTACTTC.